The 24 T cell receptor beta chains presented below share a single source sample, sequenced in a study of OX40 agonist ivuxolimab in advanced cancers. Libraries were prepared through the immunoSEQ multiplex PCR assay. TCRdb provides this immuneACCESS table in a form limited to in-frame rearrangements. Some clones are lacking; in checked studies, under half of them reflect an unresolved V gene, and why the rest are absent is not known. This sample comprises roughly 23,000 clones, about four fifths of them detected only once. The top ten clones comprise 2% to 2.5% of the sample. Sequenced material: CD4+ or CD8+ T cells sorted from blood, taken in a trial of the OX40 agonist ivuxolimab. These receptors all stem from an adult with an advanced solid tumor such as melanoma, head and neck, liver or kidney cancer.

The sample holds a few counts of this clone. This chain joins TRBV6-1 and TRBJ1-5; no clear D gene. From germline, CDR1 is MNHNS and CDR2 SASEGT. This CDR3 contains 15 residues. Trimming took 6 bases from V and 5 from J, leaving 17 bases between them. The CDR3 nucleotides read TGTGCCAGCAGGTACACGTGGGCTGGGGATCAGCCCCAGCATTTT. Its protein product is CASRYTWAGDQPQHF.

CDR3 protein: CASSPLAGGADDEQFF. The CDR3, as DNA: TGTGCCAGCAGTCCCCTAGCGGGAGGTGCAGACGATGAGCAGTTCTTC. This chain uses TRBV28 with TRBJ2-1; 11 bases line up with TRBD2. V lost 5 bases and J lost 8; bases outside the gene matches: 11. The CDR3 is 16 residues long. The germline V gene encodes CDR1 MDHEN and CDR2 SYDVKM.

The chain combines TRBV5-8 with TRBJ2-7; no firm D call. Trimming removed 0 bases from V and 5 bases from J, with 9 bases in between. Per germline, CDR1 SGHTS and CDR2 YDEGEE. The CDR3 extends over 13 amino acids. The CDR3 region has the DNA TGTGCCAGCAGCTTGGAGGCCGTGGACGAGCAGTACTTC. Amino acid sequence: CASSLEAVDEQYF.

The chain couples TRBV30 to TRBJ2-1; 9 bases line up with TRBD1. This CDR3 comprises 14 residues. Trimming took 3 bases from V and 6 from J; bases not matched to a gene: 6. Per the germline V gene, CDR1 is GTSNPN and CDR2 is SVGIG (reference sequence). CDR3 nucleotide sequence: TGTGCCTGGAGGGGACAGGGAGGATTCAATGAGCAGTTCTTC. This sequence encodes CAWRGQGGFNEQFF.

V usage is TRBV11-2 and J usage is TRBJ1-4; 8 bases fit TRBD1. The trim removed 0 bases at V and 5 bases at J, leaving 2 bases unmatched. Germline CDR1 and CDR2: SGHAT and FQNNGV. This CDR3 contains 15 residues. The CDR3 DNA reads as TGTGCCAGCAGCTTAGACAGGGGGCGCAATGAAAAACTGTTTTTT. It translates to CASSLDRGRNEKLFF.

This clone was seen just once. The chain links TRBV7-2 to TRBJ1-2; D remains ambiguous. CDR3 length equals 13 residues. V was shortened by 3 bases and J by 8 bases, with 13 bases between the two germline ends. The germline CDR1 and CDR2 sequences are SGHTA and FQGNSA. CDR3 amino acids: CASSLATNGGYTF. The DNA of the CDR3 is TGTGCCAGCAGCTTGGCCACGAATGGGGGCTACACCTTC.

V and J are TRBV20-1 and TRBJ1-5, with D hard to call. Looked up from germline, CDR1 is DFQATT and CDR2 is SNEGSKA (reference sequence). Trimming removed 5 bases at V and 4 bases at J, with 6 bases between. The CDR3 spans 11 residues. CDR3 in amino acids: CSAQTNQPQHF. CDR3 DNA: TGCAGTGCTCAAACGAATCAGCCCCAGCATTTT.

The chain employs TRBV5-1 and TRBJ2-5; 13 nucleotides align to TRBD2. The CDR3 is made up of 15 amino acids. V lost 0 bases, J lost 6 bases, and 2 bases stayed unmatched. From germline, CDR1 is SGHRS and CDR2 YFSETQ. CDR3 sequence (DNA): TGCGCCAGCAGCTTGGGACTAGCGGGGGGAAAGACCCAGTACTTC. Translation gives CASSLGLAGGKTQYF.

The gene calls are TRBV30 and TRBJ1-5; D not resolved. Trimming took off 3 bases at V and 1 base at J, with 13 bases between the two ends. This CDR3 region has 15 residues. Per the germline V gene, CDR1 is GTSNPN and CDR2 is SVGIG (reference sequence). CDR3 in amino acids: CAWSLPVGSNQPQHF. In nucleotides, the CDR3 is TGTGCCTGGAGCCTACCAGTGGGGAGCAATCAGCCCCAGCATTTT.

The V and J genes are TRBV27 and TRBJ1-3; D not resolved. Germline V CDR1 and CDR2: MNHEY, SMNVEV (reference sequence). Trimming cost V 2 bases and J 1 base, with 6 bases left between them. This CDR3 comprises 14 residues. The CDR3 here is CASSLNPSGNTIYF. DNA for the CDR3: TGTGCCAGCAGTTTAAATCCTTCTGGAAACACCATATATTTT.

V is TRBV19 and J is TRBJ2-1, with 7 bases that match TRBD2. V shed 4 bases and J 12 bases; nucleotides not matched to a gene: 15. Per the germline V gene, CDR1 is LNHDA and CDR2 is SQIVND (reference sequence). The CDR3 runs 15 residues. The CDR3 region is CASSTGVGTTMMQFF. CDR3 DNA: TGTGCCAGTAGTACTGGTGTGGGGACTACAATGATGCAGTTCTTC.

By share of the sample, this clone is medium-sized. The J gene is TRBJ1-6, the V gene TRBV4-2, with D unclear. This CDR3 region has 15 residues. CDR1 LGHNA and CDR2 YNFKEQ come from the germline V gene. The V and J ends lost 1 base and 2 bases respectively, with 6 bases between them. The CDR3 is CASSQGGTYNSPLHF. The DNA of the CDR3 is TGTGCCAGCAGCCAAGGTGGGACCTATAATTCACCCCTCCACTTT.

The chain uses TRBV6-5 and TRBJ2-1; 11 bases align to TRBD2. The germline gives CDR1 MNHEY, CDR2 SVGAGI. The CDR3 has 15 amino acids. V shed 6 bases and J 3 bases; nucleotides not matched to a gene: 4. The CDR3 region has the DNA TGTGCCAGCAGAAGACTAGCGGGGAACTACAATGAGCAGTTCTTC. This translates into CASRRLAGNYNEQFF.

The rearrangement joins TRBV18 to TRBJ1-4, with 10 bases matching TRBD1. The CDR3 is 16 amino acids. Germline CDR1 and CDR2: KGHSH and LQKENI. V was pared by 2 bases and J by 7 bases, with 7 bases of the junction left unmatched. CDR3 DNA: TGTGCCAGCTCACCAAAAGGCGGGACAGGGGTTGAAAAACTGTTTTTT. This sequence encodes CASSPKGGTGVEKLFF.

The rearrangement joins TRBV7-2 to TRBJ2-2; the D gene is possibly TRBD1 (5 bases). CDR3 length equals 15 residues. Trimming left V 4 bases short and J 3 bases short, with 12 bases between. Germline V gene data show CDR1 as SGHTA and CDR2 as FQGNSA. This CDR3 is CASSYGARDTGELFF. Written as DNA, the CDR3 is TGTGCCAGCAGCTATGGGGCCCGGGACACCGGGGAGCTGTTTTTT.

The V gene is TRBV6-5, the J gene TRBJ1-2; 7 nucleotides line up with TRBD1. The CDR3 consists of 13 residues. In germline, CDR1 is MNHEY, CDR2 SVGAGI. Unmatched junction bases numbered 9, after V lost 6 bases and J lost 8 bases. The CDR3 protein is CASRETGQGGYTF. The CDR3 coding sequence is TGTGCCAGCAGAGAGACAGGGCAGGGGGGCTACACCTTC.

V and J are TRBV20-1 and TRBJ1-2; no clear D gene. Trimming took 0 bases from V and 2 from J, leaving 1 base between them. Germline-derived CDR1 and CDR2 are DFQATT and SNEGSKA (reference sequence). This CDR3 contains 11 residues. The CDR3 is CSARDNYGYTF. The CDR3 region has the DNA TGCAGTGCTAGAGACAACTATGGCTACACCTTC.

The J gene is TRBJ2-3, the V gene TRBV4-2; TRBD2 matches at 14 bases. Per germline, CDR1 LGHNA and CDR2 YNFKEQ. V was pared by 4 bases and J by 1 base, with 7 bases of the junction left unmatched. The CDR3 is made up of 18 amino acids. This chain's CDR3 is CASSPNPGLAGGTDTQYF. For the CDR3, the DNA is TGTGCCAGCAGCCCCAACCCGGGACTAGCGGGGGGCACAGATACGCAGTATTTT.

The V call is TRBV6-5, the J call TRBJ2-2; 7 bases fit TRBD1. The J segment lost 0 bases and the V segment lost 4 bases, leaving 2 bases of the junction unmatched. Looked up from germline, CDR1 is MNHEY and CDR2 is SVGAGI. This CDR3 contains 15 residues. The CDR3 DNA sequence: TGTGCCAGCAGTTCCGGGACAGCGAACACCGGGGAGCTGTTTTTT. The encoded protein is CASSSGTANTGELFF.

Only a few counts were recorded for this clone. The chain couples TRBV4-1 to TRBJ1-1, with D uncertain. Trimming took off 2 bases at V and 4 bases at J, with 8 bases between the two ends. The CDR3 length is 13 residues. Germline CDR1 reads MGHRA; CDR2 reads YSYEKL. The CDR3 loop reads CASSQKSGTEAFF. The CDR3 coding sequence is TGCGCCAGCAGCCAAAAGTCGGGCACTGAAGCTTTCTTT.

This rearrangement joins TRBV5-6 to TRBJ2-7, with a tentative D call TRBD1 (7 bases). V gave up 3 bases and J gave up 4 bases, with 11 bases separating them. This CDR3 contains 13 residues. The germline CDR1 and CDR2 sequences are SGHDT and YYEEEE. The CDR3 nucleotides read TGTGCCAGCAGCTGGAGGGGGCCGTACGAGCAGTACTTC. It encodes CASSWRGPYEQYF.

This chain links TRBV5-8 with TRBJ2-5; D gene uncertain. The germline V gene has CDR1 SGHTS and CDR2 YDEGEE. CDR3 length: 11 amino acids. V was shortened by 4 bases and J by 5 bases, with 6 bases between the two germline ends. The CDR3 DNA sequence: TGTGCCAGCAGCCGACGGGAGACCCAGTACTTC. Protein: CASSRRETQYF.

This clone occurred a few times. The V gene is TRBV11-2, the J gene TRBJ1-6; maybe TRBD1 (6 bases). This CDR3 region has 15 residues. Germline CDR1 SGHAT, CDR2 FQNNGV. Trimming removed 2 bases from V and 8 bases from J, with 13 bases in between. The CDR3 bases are TGTGCCAGCAGCTTAACGGACAGTGTCCATTCACCCCTCCACTTT. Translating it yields CASSLTDSVHSPLHF.

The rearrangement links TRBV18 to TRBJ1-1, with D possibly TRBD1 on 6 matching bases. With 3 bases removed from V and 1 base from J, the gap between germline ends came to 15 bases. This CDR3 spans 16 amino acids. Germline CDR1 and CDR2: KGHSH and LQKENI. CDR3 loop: CASSPLGTNPNTEAFF. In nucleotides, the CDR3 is TGTGCCAGCTCACCTCTAGGGACAAATCCGAACACTGAAGCTTTCTTT.